These 2 T cell receptor beta chains were all obtained from the same sample, sequenced in a study of chemoradiotherapy in HPV16-positive cancers (dated by TCRdb to the early 2020s). Library preparation was by the immunoSEQ multiplex PCR assay. TCRdb carries this immuneACCESS record with in-frame sequences only. Its versions omit some clonotypes, under half of them owing to an unresolved V gene in the studies checked, with the rest unexplained. The sample data list 2,000 or so clones, and more than 80% of these were observed just once. The ten largest make up approximately 9.8% of the sample. The sequencing used tumor tissue, collected from a patient who underwent chemoradiotherapy. The source of these receptors is a human donor with HPV-associated anogenital cancer.

V is TRBV27 and J is TRBJ2-7, with 7 nucleotides matching TRBD1. The trim removed 6 bases at V and 2 bases at J, leaving 10 bases unmatched. The CDR3 contains 15 residues. The germline V gene has CDR1 MNHEY and CDR2 SMNVEV (reference sequence). The DNA of the CDR3 is TGTGCCAGCAGATCTCACAGGGGCCCAACCTACGAGCAGTACTTC. Amino acid sequence: CASRSHRGPTYEQYF.

The chain uses TRBV13 and TRBJ2-5; 9 bases match TRBD2. Germline CDR1 PRHDT, CDR2 FYEKMQ (reference sequence). The CDR3 sequence is 14 residues long. The junction had 8 bases not matched to a gene; V was cut back by 8 bases and J by 4 bases. CDR3 loop: CASGLAGRLETQYF. In DNA, the CDR3 is TGTGCCAGCGGGCTAGCGGGACGGTTAGAGACCCAGTACTTC. Based on the CDR3 plus reference TRBV13 and TRBJ2-5, the full variable domain is AAGVIQSPRHLIKEKRETATLKCYPIPRHDTVYWYQQGPGQDPQFLISFYEKMQSDKGSIPDRFSAQQFSDYHSELNMSSLELGDSALYFCASGLAGRLETQYFGPGTRLLVL.